This T cell receptor (beta chain) comes out of a study of T cell changes during pregnancy in multiple sclerosis. The repertoire was sequenced with immunoSEQ multiplex PCR; TCRdb's copy has only in-frame clones and lacks some. This sample has about 51,000 clones, with 94% found just once. This CDR3 region has 15 residues. The germline V gene encodes CDR1 MNHEY and CDR2 SVGAGI. Trimming took off 4 bases at V and 2 bases at J, with 15 bases between the two ends. Sequences were derived from CD4+ T cells from peripheral blood mononuclear cells, sampled in the second trimester of pregnancy. The chain combines TRBV6-5 with TRBJ2-7; no definite D call. The TCR comes from a female donor with multiple sclerosis, enrolled in a pregnancy study. CDR3 sequence: CASSFNLGPTYEQYF. The CDR3 DNA sequence: TGTGCCAGCAGTTTTAATCTGGGCCCAACCTACGAGCAGTACTTC.